This T cell receptor beta chain was retrieved from a study of T cells in Graves' hyperthyroidism and ophthalmopathy. A few counts support this clonotype. What it binds is not known. Study results and limitations: Blood shared most expanded thyroid clonotypes above 0.001.

The CDR3 is 14 residues long. Germline V gene data show CDR1 as LNHDA and CDR2 as SQIVND (reference sequence). Trimming took 2 bases from V and 3 from J; bases not matched to a gene: 1. Amplified TCR beta CDR3 regions derived from RNA transcripts. Using the HTBI primer set, a first-round RT-PCR was run on the TCR CDR3. TCRdb ran MiXCR on the multiplex PCR reads and lists one entry per CDR3 protein. The sample has hundreds of thousands of distinct CDR3 sequences, 45% seen once. Material: peripheral blood or thyroid tissue (not recorded which). The chain uses TRBV19 and TRBJ2-5, with 9 bases identical to TRBD2. The receptor was isolated from an adult man with Graves' disease, either hyperthyroidism or ophthalmopathy (not recorded which). CDR3 amino acids: CASSIRLAEETQYF. DNA for the CDR3: TGTGCCAGTAGTATACGACTAGCGGAAGAGACCCAGTACTTC.